The rows below give T cell receptor beta chains drawn from one sample of a study of neoadjuvant anti-PD-1 for oral cavity cancer. This table comes from immunoSEQ multiplex PCR, and its TCRdb copy is limited to in-frame clones, with some not included. The table lists about 14,000 clones, roughly 70% of them singletons, with less than 3.5% in the top ten. The source was PBMCs, collected before nivolumab (anti-PD-1) treatment. The source of these receptors is a person between 35 and 79 years old with oral cavity squamous cell carcinoma. Both conserved end residues are part of each CDR3. Fields, in order: clone size, D gene, V gene, J gene, CDR3 DNA, CDR3 protein. The D gene is left open where the match is weak. Clone sizes are given selectively: once, few, many, or a class where the clone is expanded.

-	-	TRBV10-1	TRBJ2-1	TGCGCCAGCGGGGCATTTGGGTTCAATGAGCAGTTCTTC	CASGAFGFNEQFF
few	-	TRBV5-1	TRBJ1-1	TGCGCCAGCAGCGTGGGGGTGGCGGGGGCGCGGGAAACTGAAGCTTTCTTT	CASSVGVAGARETEAFF
once	-	TRBV5-6	TRBJ1-3	TGTGCCAGCAGAGGGGCTAACTCTGGAAACACCATATATTTT	CASRGANSGNTIYF
-	-	TRBV7-9	TRBJ2-5	TGTGCCAGCAGCTTGCCCCGAAGGCTCGGGGAGACCCAGTACTTC	CASSLPRRLGETQYF
few	TRBD1	TRBV19	TRBJ1-1	TGTGCCAGTGGACGGGACAGGGCGAACACTGAAGCTTTCTTT	CASGRDRANTEAFF
few	TRBD1	TRBV5-1	TRBJ1-1	TGCGCCAGCAGCTGGAAACGTGGACAGGGTCCCATGAACACTGAAGCTTTCTTT	CASSWKRGQGPMNTEAFF
-	TRBD1	TRBV5-1	TRBJ2-1	TGCGCCAGCAGCCAGGGACAGGTGGGGCGGAGTGAGCAGTTCTTC	CASSQGQVGRSEQFF
-	-	TRBV5-4	TRBJ2-6	TGTGCCAGCAGCTTGAGGTACTCTGGGGCCAACGTCCTGACTTTC	CASSLRYSGANVLTF
-	-	TRBV13	TRBJ2-7	TGTGCCAGCAGCTTAGGCCGGGAAGGGATTTTC	CASSLGREGIF
-	TRBD1	TRBV30	TRBJ1-2	TGTGCCTGGAGCGCCGGGACAGGGGGCCGCTGGGGTTATGGCTACACCTTC	CAWSAGTGGRWGYGYTF
-	-	TRBV25-1	TRBJ1-2	TGTGCCAGCAGTGCCTCCGGGGGGGCTGGCTACACCTTC	CASSASGGAGYTF
-	-	TRBV6-4	TRBJ1-2	TGTGCCAGCAGCGCGGAACTGGGGAACTATGGCTACACCTTC	CASSAELGNYGYTF
-	TRBD2	TRBV5-6	TRBJ2-7	TGTGCCAGCAGCTTGGTAGGACTAGCGGCCTCCTACGAGCAGTACTTC	CASSLVGLAASYEQYF
-	-	TRBV11-2	TRBJ1-3	TGTGCCAGCAGCAGATCCCCGAGGTCAGTCTCTGGAAACACCATATATTTT	CASSRSPRSVSGNTIYF
-	TRBD2	TRBV5-4	TRBJ2-1	TGTGCCGTCTTACGGCGGGGGGGCTCCAATGAGCAGTTCTTC	CAVLRRGGSNEQFF
-	TRBD2	TRBV5-1	TRBJ2-1	TGCGCCAGCAGCTTGGGCGGGGGCTCCTACAATGAGCAGTTCTTC	CASSLGGGSYNEQFF
-	TRBD1	TRBV5-1	TRBJ2-5	TGCGCCAGCAGCTGGGGACAGAACAAAGAGACCCAGTACTTC	CASSWGQNKETQYF
few	-	TRBV2	TRBJ1-4	TGTGCCTCTCCCCCGGGGCCTAATGAAAAACTGTTTTTT	CASPPGPNEKLFF
-	-	TRBV28	TRBJ1-4	TGTGCCAGCAGTCAAAATGAAAAACTGTTTTTT	CASSQNEKLFF
-	TRBD2	TRBV7-8	TRBJ2-1	TGTGCCAGCAGCCCCCTTGGGAAAAGCGGGATCTCCCGGGGTGAGCAGTTCTTC	CASSPLGKSGISRGEQFF
-	-	TRBV9	TRBJ2-5	TGTGCCAGCAGCGTAGATCCCCAGAAGACCCAGTACTTC	CASSVDPQKTQYF
-	-	TRBV6-6	TRBJ2-3	TGTGCCAGCAGTTACTCCCGGATGGATACGCAGTATTTT	CASSYSRMDTQYF
few	-	TRBV27	TRBJ2-7	TGTGCCAGCAGTTTTCTGCGGAGCGAGATACTCTCCTACGAGCAGTACTTC	CASSFLRSEILSYEQYF
-	-	TRBV27	TRBJ2-1	TGTGCCAGCAGTTACAGAACAGGGAGTGGGGGGTACAATGAGCAGTTCTTC	CASSYRTGSGGYNEQFF
-	TRBD2	TRBV5-1	TRBJ2-2	TGCGCCAGCAGCTTAAGGGCCGGGAGGACCGGGGAGCTGTTTTTT	CASSLRAGRTGELFF
-	TRBD1	TRBV11-2	TRBJ2-7	TGTGCCAGCAGCGACCGGGACAGGGGTTACGAGCAGTACTTC	CASSDRDRGYEQYF
-	-	TRBV19	TRBJ1-2	TGTGCCAGTAGCCAACAGGCGGGCTACACCTTC	CASSQQAGYTF
once	-	TRBV2	TRBJ2-4	TGTGCCAGCAGTGAGGGGGCGAACATTCAGTACTTC	CASSEGANIQYF
-	TRBD1	TRBV11-2	TRBJ1-2	TGTGCCAGCAGCTTATTCGCGAGGGGGCGCCGAGGCTACACCTTC	CASSLFARGRRGYTF
-	-	TRBV5-6	TRBJ1-1	TGTGCCAGCAGCTTGGGGCCTCGGACGGGGACTGAAGCTTTCTTT	CASSLGPRTGTEAFF
few	-	TRBV6-1	TRBJ1-1	TGTGCCAGCAGGGAAGGTTGGGCGAACACTGAAGCTTTCTTT	CASREGWANTEAFF
-	-	TRBV27	TRBJ2-7	TGTGCCAGCAGTTTATCAGCCCAGGTGGCGAATACCTACGAGCAGTACTTC	CASSLSAQVANTYEQYF
-	-	TRBV2	TRBJ2-3	TGTGCCAGCCAGCCGGGTGACATTCTAAGCACAGATACGCAGTATTTT	CASQPGDILSTDTQYF
-	TRBD2	TRBV6-5	TRBJ2-3	TGTGCCAGCAGTTACTGGTTAGCGGGACCCACAGATACGCAGTATTTT	CASSYWLAGPTDTQYF
-	-	TRBV19	TRBJ2-5	TGTGCCAGTAGACACGGGGAGACCCAGTACTTC	CASRHGETQYF
-	TRBD2	TRBV14	TRBJ2-1	TGTGCCAGCAGCCAAGATCGACTAGCGGGAGTGGATGAGCAGTTCTTC	CASSQDRLAGVDEQFF
-	-	TRBV30	TRBJ2-1	TGTGCCTGGAGTGGCGTGCGTGGCCCTAGGTCGTACAATGAGCAGTTCTTC	CAWSGVRGPRSYNEQFF
-	-	TRBV11-2	TRBJ2-1	TGTGCCAGCAGACGACCTGGTAGGTACAATGAGCAGTTCTTC	CASRRPGRYNEQFF
-	TRBD2	TRBV5-1	TRBJ2-5	TGCGCCAGCAGCTGGGGGACTAGCGAGTCACAAGAGACCCAGTACTTC	CASSWGTSESQETQYF
-	TRBD1	TRBV5-1	TRBJ2-7	TGCGCCAGCAAATCACAGGGGGATTCCTACGAGCAGTACTTC	CASKSQGDSYEQYF
-	-	TRBV6-6	TRBJ2-1	TGTGCCAGCAGTGCCAACTACCACAATGAGCAGTTCTTC	CASSANYHNEQFF
-	-	TRBV6-1	TRBJ2-7	TGTGCCAGCTTAACCCATTACGAGCAGTACTTC	CASLTHYEQYF
few	-	TRBV5-4	TRBJ2-2	TGTGCCAGCAGCTTCGGAGGGGCCACGAACACCGGGGAGCTGTTTTTT	CASSFGGATNTGELFF
-	-	TRBV9	TRBJ1-3	TGTGCCAGCAGTCTTAATCAGGGCTCTGGAAACACCATATATTTT	CASSLNQGSGNTIYF